This T cell receptor beta chain is drawn from a study of blood T cell repertoires in COVID-19. The germline V gene has CDR1 MNHNS and CDR2 SASEGT. V was clipped by 4 bases and J by 8 bases, with 18 bases between them. This CDR3 has 16 residues. The assay was immunoSEQ multiplex PCR, and TCRdb's table has in-frame clones only and misses some. In the table there are under 300,000 clones, 80% to 95% of which are singletons. Seattle's enrolled individuals joined amid active infection and were then monitored longitudinally. This chain links TRBV6-1 with TRBJ1-6, with D possibly being TRBD1 (6 bases). The specimen sequenced was peripheral blood. This receptor was taken from a man aged 25-45 years with COVID-19, enrolled during active disease. The CDR3 sequence: CASSGLRTGIHSPLHF. CDR3 in DNA: TGTGCCAGCAGTGGCCTCCGCACAGGGATTCATTCACCCCTCCACTTT.